This note documents a single T cell receptor beta chain sequence. This sample stems from a study of blood T cell repertoires in COVID-19. This CDR3 is 16 amino acids long. Germline V gene sequence: CDR1 MNHNS, CDR2 SASEGT. J was trimmed by 6 bases and V by 0 bases; bases with no gene match: 7. Assay: immunoSEQ multiplex PCR; the TCRdb copy retains only in-frame clones and omits some. Of 190,000 or so clones in the sample, approximately 86% were seen once. The TCR was taken from a woman aged 30 to 39 who had been exposed to COVID-19. The sample was PBMCs or T cells enriched from blood (not recorded which). The chain combines TRBV6-1 with TRBJ1-2, with TRBD1 matching 10 bases. The CDR3 region has the DNA TGTGCCAGCAGTGAAGCGGGGACAGGGGCCGGGAATGGCTACACCTTC. As protein: CASSEAGTGAGNGYTF.